This TCR beta chain was observed in a study of CD8+ T cells in alopecia areata. Overall study: A 6-month period off drug followed tofacitinib, which lasted 6 to 18 months.

The treatment here: oral pan-JAK inhibitor, 5-10 mg twice daily. Cell sorting on a FACSAria was used to separate CD4+ and CD8+ T cells from the PBMCs. Extracted RNA was reverse transcribed into cDNA, the sequencing template. The protocol was immunoSEQ multiplex PCR, while the TCRdb copy is restricted to in-frame clones and leaves out a portion. The sample lists hundreds of thousands of clones, more than 60% occurring once. The V and J ends lost 1 base and 8 bases respectively, with 18 bases between them. CDR1 is SGHRS and CDR2 is YFSETQ in the germline V gene. CDR3 length equals 15 residues. This sequence was found in a human donor with alopecia areata. The chain joins TRBV5-1 to TRBJ1-2; the D is unclear. This specimen was CD4+ T cells sorted from blood, taken around week 46, from a patient treated with tofacitinib. The DNA of the CDR3 is TGCGCCAGCAGCTTGCTTCCTTCCCCTGGGGAGGGCTACACCTTC. Translated: CASSLLPSPGEGYTF. Based on the CDR3 plus reference TRBV5-1 and TRBJ1-2, the full variable domain is KAGVTQTPRYLIKTRGQQVTLSCSPISGHRSVSWYQQTPGQGLQFLFEYFSETQRNKGNFPGRFSGRQFSNSRSEMNVSTLELGDSALYLCASSLLPSPGEGYTFGSGTRLTVV.